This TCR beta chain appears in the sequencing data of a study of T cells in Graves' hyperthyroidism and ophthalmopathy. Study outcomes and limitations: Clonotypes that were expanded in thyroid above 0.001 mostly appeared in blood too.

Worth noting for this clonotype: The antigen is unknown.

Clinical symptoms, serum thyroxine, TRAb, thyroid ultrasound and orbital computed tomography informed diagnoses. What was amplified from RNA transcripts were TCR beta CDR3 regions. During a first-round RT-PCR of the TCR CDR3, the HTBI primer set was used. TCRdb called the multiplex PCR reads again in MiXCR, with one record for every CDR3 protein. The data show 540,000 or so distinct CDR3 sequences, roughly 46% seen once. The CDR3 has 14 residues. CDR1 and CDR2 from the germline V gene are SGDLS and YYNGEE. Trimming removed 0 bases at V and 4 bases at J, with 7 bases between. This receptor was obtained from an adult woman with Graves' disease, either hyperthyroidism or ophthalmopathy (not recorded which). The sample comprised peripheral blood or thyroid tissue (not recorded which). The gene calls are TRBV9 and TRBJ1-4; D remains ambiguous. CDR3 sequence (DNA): TGTGCCAGCAGCGTAGATGGGAGTAATGAAAAACTGTTTTTT. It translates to CASSVDGSNEKLFF.